Here is one T cell receptor (beta chain) with its context. Deletions cut 2 bases from V and 3 bases from J, with 8 bases between. CDR1 MNHEY and CDR2 SVGAGI come from the germline V gene. The CDR3 has 13 amino acids. These data are taken from a study of blood T cell repertoires in COVID-19. Study context: There were acute and convalescent COVID-19 samples, and they came from the United States, Italy and Spain. The analysed material was cDNA or gDNA that came from T cells, B-cell-depleted T cells, or PBMCs.

As originally analysed: Counts of nucleated cells, estimated from reference gene primer amplification, were obtained. Profiled with immunoSEQ multiplex PCR; TCRdb holds only in-frame clones, not every one. For V, J and clone size, that table is used; D and trimming come from the DNA. The data hold some 100,000 clones, with roughly 80% observed a single time. This chain joins TRBV6-5 and TRBJ2-7; D call uncertain. The sequenced sample consisted of peripheral blood. This receptor was obtained from a human donor in a cohort sampled during active or convalescent COVID-19. CDR3: CASSYDERYEQYF. For the CDR3, the DNA is TGTGCCAGCAGTTACGACGAGCGCTACGAGCAGTACTTC.